One and the same sample provided the 12 T cell receptor beta chains below, sequenced in a study of immune evolution from preneoplasia to lung adenocarcinoma. The repertoire was sequenced with immunoSEQ multiplex PCR; TCRdb's copy has only in-frame clones and lacks some. The sample holds around 7,900 clones, 78% seen once. The sequenced sample consisted of FFPE adjacent normal lung tissue. The receptors shown here come from a person aged 65 to 85 with lung adenocarcinoma.

The chain joins TRBV27 to TRBJ1-5, with D tentatively TRBD1 (5 bases). The CDR3 is 14 residues long. CDR1 is MNHEY, CDR2 SMNVEV, per germline (reference sequence). The ends were cut back, 6 bases at V and 0 bases at J, with 9 bases in the middle. CDR3 DNA sequence: TGTGCCAGCAGACAGGAGTATAGCAATCAGCCCCAGCATTTT. Its protein is CASRQEYSNQPQHF.

V and J are TRBV6-5 and TRBJ1-5, with 9 positions matching TRBD1. In germline, CDR1 is MNHEY, CDR2 SVGAGI. V lost 6 bases, J lost 2 bases, and 2 bases stayed unmatched. The CDR3 spans 14 residues. The CDR3 DNA sequence: TGTGCCAGCAGAACAGGGGGCGGCAATCAGCCCCAGCATTTT. This translates into CASRTGGGNQPQHF.

The chain is built from TRBV11-2 and TRBJ2-3; D gene ambiguous. This CDR3 is 13 amino acids long. V dropped 5 bases and J dropped 5 bases, with 11 bases sitting between them. CDR1 SGHAT and CDR2 FQNNGV come from the germline V gene. The chain's CDR3 is CASSPSDRDTQYF. In nucleotides, the CDR3 is TGTGCCAGCAGCCCTTCCGACCGAGATACGCAGTATTTT.

This chain uses TRBV29-1 with TRBJ1-2, with D perhaps TRBD1 (6 bases). The CDR3 sequence is 11 residues long. CDR1 and CDR2 (germline): SQVTM, ANQGSEA. Trimming removed 5 bases at V and 12 bases at J, with 16 bases between. For the CDR3, the DNA is TGCAGCGTTAAAAGACAGGACCAGGACACCTTC. Translating gives CSVKRQDQDTF.

This chain connects TRBV2 to TRBJ1-2; 9 bases fit TRBD1. CDR3 size: 14 residues. The J segment lost 4 bases and the V segment lost 6 bases, leaving 6 bases of the junction unmatched. The germline V gene has CDR1 SNHLY and CDR2 FYNNEI. The CDR3 bases are TGTGCCAGCAGGGCGGGACAGGGTGGCTATGGCTACACCTTC. Translating it yields CASRAGQGGYGYTF.

The chain carries TRBV6-1 and TRBJ2-2; no definite D call. Germline V gene sequence: CDR1 MNHNS, CDR2 SASEGT. Deletions cut 4 bases from V and 1 base from J, with 10 bases between. This CDR3 has 15 residues. The CDR3 protein is CASSAGRQNTGELFF. In DNA form, the CDR3 reads TGTGCCAGCAGTGCCGGTAGGCAGAACACCGGGGAGCTGTTTTTT.

The genes are TRBV19 and TRBJ1-4; TRBD1 matches at 8 bases. The germline gives CDR1 LNHDA, CDR2 SQIVND (reference sequence). The CDR3 loop spans 15 amino acids. J was trimmed by 8 bases and V by 6 bases; bases with no gene match: 11. CDR3 DNA sequence: TGTGCCAGTAGCCAGGACAGGGTACGGCGAGAAAAACTGTTTTTT. It specifies CASSQDRVRREKLFF.

V gene TRBV7-9 combines with J gene TRBJ1-1, with D possibly TRBD1 on 5 matching bases. This CDR3 region has 14 residues. V shed 1 base and J shed 0 bases, with 6 bases lying between them. Germline V gene sequence: CDR1 SEHNR, CDR2 FQNEAQ (reference sequence). CDR3 residues: CASSLGGVNTEAFF. The DNA for the CDR3 is TGTGCCAGCAGCTTAGGAGGGGTGAACACTGAAGCTTTCTTT.

This clone was found a few times. CDR3 residues: CASSVGGYADTQYF. The CDR3 region has the DNA TGTGCCAGCAGCGTAGGAGGGTATGCGGATACGCAGTATTTT. The rearrangement uses TRBV9 and TRBJ2-3, with a possible D match to TRBD2 (5 bases). Germline loops: CDR1 SGDLS, CDR2 YYNGEE. V lost 0 bases, J lost 6 bases, and 11 bases lay in between. This CDR3 spans 14 amino acids.

V and J are TRBV7-3 and TRBJ2-1, with D possibly TRBD2 on 5 matching bases. V lost 5 bases to trimming and J lost 6 bases, with 14 bases between them. Germline V gene data show CDR1 as SGHTA and CDR2 as FQGTGA. The CDR3 is 14 residues long. The chain's CDR3 is CASSLRPSPNEQFF. The CDR3 coding sequence is TGTGCCAGCAGCCTTAGGCCTAGCCCCAATGAGCAGTTCTTC.

The chain joins TRBV9 to TRBJ1-2, with D possibly matching TRBD1 (6 bases). The CDR3 runs 14 residues. The germline V gene has CDR1 SGDLS and CDR2 YYNGEE. V dropped 5 bases and J dropped 6 bases, with 17 bases sitting between them. CDR3 bases: TGTGCCAGCAGGGGGGGGCAGGGGAATGATGGCTACACCTTC. This encodes CASRGGQGNDGYTF.

V gene TRBV27 combines with J gene TRBJ2-1, with 7 positions matching TRBD1. Germline CDR1 is MNHEY and CDR2 is SMNVEV (reference sequence). J gave up 7 bases and V 4 bases, and 4 bases lay outside the gene matches. This CDR3 comprises 13 residues. The chain's CDR3 is CASSSDRENEQFF. The CDR3 bases are TGTGCCAGCAGTTCCGACAGGGAGAATGAGCAGTTCTTC.